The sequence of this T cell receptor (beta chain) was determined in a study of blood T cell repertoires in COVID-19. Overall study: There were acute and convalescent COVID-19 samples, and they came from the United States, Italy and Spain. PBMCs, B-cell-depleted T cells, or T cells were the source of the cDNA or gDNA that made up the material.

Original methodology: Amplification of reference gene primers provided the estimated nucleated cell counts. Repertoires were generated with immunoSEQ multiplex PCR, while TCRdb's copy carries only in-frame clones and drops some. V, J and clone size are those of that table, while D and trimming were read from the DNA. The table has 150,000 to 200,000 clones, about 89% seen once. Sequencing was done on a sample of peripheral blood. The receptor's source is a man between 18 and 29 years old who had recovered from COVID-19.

The CDR3 here is CSGRGSSYNEQFF. The CDR3 nucleotides read TGCAGCGGCCGGGGGAGCTCCTACAATGAGCAGTTCTTC. The chain joins TRBV29-1 to TRBJ2-1; D may be TRBD2 (6 bases). V was shortened by 7 bases and J by 0 bases, with 10 bases between the two germline ends. This CDR3 has 13 amino acids. From germline, CDR1 is SQVTM and CDR2 ANQGSEA.